The 22 T cell receptor beta chains listed next were all sequenced from one sample in a study of blood T cell repertoires in COVID-19. Produced via immunoSEQ multiplex PCR; TCRdb's table is partial and in-frame only. Of 150,000 or so clones listed, around 80% are singletons. Sequenced sample: peripheral blood. The receptor source for this set is a woman between 50 and 59 years old in a cohort sampled during active or convalescent COVID-19.

This chain links TRBV27 with TRBJ2-7, with D possibly being TRBD2 (7 bases). V was cut by 7 bases and J by 12 bases, with 25 bases left in between. CDR1 and CDR2 (germline): MNHEY, SMNVEV (reference sequence). The CDR3 spans 14 residues. The CDR3 DNA reads as TGTGCCAGCAATGTAGGGGGGGGGTTTCGTCGTCTGTACTTC. It encodes CASNVGGGFRRLYF.

The CDR3 nucleotides read TGTGCCTCCCAAGGGGTCAGCACAGATACGCAGTATTTT. This encodes CASQGVSTDTQYF. The chain uses TRBV24-1 and TRBJ2-3, with D perhaps TRBD1 (5 bases). Germline CDR1 KGHDR, CDR2 SFDVKD. CDR3 length: 13 amino acids. The V end lost 12 bases, the J end lost 0 bases, and 12 bases lay between the germline ends.

The chain employs TRBV29-1 and TRBJ2-2; TRBD2 matches 9 bases. This CDR3 contains 15 residues. V was clipped by 7 bases and J by 0 bases; unmatched bases: 6. The germline V gene encodes CDR1 SQVTM and CDR2 ANQGSEA. Here the CDR3 DNA reads TGCAGCGCTCTACGCGGGGGGGCGAACACCGGGGAGCTGTTTTTT. This codes for CSALRGGANTGELFF.

The rearrangement uses TRBV7-9 and TRBJ2-1; 8 bases map to TRBD1. CDR3 length: 14 amino acids. The V segment lost 4 bases and the J segment 5 bases; nucleotides outside the gene matches: 4. Germline lookup yields CDR1 SEHNR and CDR2 FQNEAQ (reference sequence). CDR3 sequence reads: CASSSTGGDNEQFF. The DNA of the CDR3 is TGTGCCAGCAGCTCTACAGGGGGTGACAATGAGCAGTTCTTC.

This clone was observed a few times. This CDR3 reads CASSLVAGGNTIYF. CDR3 bases: TGTGCCAGCAGCTTAGTCGCAGGAGGAAACACCATATATTTT. The chain recombines TRBV13 with TRBJ1-3; D is unclear. Between the trimmed V and J ends, which lost 1 base and 4 bases, there was a span of 8 bases. Germline V CDR1 and CDR2: PRHDT, FYEKMQ (reference sequence). This CDR3 has 14 amino acids. Drawing the rest from reference TRBV13 and TRBJ1-3, the complete variable domain is AAGVIQSPRHLIKEKRETATLKCYPIPRHDTVYWYQQGPGQDPQFLISFYEKMQSDKGSIPDRFSAQQFSDYHSELNMSSLELGDSALYFCASSLVAGGNTIYFGEGSWLTVV.

Regarding this clone: Within the sample, other DNA sequences also encode this same CDR3. The V call is TRBV29-1, the J call TRBJ1-5; 10 bases are shared with TRBD1. The CDR3 runs 12 residues. V lost 7 bases to trimming and J lost 5 bases; unmatched junction nucleotides: 2. Germline V gives CDR1 SQVTM, CDR2 ANQGSEA. In nucleotides, the CDR3 is TGCAGCGCAGGACAGGGGGATCAGCCCCAGCATTTT. Translating gives CSAGQGDQPQHF.

This rearrangement joins TRBV7-2 to TRBJ1-5, with D unresolved. The germline V gene has CDR1 SGHTA and CDR2 FQGNSA. This CDR3 has 12 residues. The V end was cut by 8 bases, the J end by 3 bases, with 8 bases between. DNA for the CDR3: TGTGCCAGCGGCGGGAACAATCAGCCCCAGCATTTT. Its protein is CASGGNNQPQHF.

This sequence joins TRBV7-9 and TRBJ2-3; perhaps TRBD2 as D (6 bases). Trimming took 5 bases from V and 1 from J, leaving 22 bases between them. CDR3 length: 18 amino acids. In germline, CDR1 is SEHNR, CDR2 FQNEAQ (reference sequence). The DNA of the CDR3 is TGTGCCAGCAGCCCACCCATGGGGGGACCCCGACGCACAGATACGCAGTATTTT. Protein: CASSPPMGGPRRTDTQYF.

Note on this clone: Within the sample, other DNA sequences also encode this same CDR3. The chain is built from TRBV5-1 and TRBJ1-5, with 7 positions matching TRBD1. V dropped 3 bases and J dropped 5; count of bases not matched to a gene: 5. CDR1 is SGHRS and CDR2 is YFSETQ in the germline V gene. The CDR3 is 14 residues long. The CDR3 region has the DNA TGCGCCAGCAGCTGGGGGACAGAAGATCAGCCCCAGCATTTT. It specifies CASSWGTEDQPQHF.

This sequence joins TRBV7-2 and TRBJ1-3, with a possible D match to TRBD1 (5 bases). This CDR3 comprises 15 residues. Germline assignment: CDR1 SGHTA and CDR2 FQGNSA. With 4 bases removed from V and 8 bases from J, the gap between germline ends came to 18 bases. CDR3 amino acids: CASSYRQSIGDTIYF. CDR3 DNA sequence: TGTGCCAGCAGCTACCGACAGTCCATAGGCGACACCATATATTTT.

This chain connects TRBV7-2 to TRBJ2-1; 7 positions agree with TRBD2. This CDR3 comprises 15 residues. The ends lost 4 bases at V and 2 bases at J; junction bases unmatched: 5. Per the germline V gene, CDR1 is SGHTA and CDR2 is FQGNSA. The CDR3 DNA reads as TGTGCCAGCAGCTCCCGCGCGGGGGCCTACAATGAGCAGTTCTTC. Protein product: CASSSRAGAYNEQFF.

The rearrangement joins TRBV2 to TRBJ2-3, with a possible D match to TRBD2 (5 bases). V was clipped by 7 bases and J by 4 bases, with 9 bases between them. CDR1 SNHLY and CDR2 FYNNEI come from the germline V gene. CDR3 length: 12 amino acids. The CDR3: CASMVGADTQYF. DNA of the CDR3: TGTGCCAGCATGGTGGGAGCAGATACGCAGTATTTT.

The rearrangement uses TRBV4-1 and TRBJ2-1, with D perhaps matching TRBD2 (6 bases). Between the trimmed V and J ends, which lost 1 base and 9 bases, there was a span of 10 bases. The CDR3 is 13 residues long. Germline CDR1 is MGHRA and CDR2 is YSYEKL. The CDR3 coding sequence is TGCGCCAGCAGCCAAGTCGGGACTCCTGAGCAGTTCTTC. Its protein is CASSQVGTPEQFF.

This clone was found a few times. The V call is TRBV30, the J call TRBJ2-1; 12 nucleotides agree with TRBD1. With 5 bases clipped from V and 10 bases from J, the junction kept 12 bases outside the gene matches. Germline V gives CDR1 GTSNPN, CDR2 SVGIG (reference sequence). The CDR3 is 15 amino acids. The DNA for the CDR3 is TGTGCCTGGGACGGCCGGGACAGGGGGCTAAGGGAGCAGTTCTTC. Translating gives CAWDGRDRGLREQFF.

The chain couples TRBV11-2 to TRBJ2-5, with 9 bases fitting TRBD2. CDR3 length: 18 residues. The V gene's germline CDR1 is SGHAT and CDR2 FQNNGV. The V segment lost 6 bases and the J segment 0 bases; nucleotides outside the gene matches: 14. This CDR3 is CASRSSMRGGPHQETQYF. The CDR3 DNA follows: TGTGCCAGCAGATCCAGTATGCGGGGGGGCCCCCACCAAGAGACCCAGTACTTC.

The rearrangement joins TRBV4-1 to TRBJ1-1; D is ambiguous. Germline lookup yields CDR1 MGHRA and CDR2 YSYEKL. V lost 0 bases and J lost 4, with 12 bases in between. This CDR3 is 15 amino acids long. As DNA, the CDR3 is TGCGCCAGCAGCCAAGATCTGGAACAGACCACTGAAGCTTTCTTT. Protein sequence: CASSQDLEQTTEAFF.

The chain joins TRBV7-9 to TRBJ1-5; 7 nucleotides agree with TRBD1. Germline values: CDR1 SEHNR, CDR2 FQNEAQ (reference sequence). The length of the CDR3 is 14 residues. J lost 2 bases, V lost 5 bases, and 3 bases had no gene match. CDR3 sequence: CASSEGTGNQPQHF. The CDR3 DNA is TGTGCCAGCAGCGAAGGGACAGGCAATCAGCCCCAGCATTTT. Full variable domain (remainder filled in from reference TRBV7-9 and TRBJ1-5): DTGVSQNPRHKITKRGQNVTFRCDPISEHNRLYWYRQTLGQGPEFLTYFQNEAQLEKSRLLSDRFSAERPKGSFSTLEIQRTEQGDSAMYLCASSEGTGNQPQHFGDGTRLSIL.

The V and J genes are TRBV7-2 and TRBJ2-5; unclear D gene. The V gene's germline CDR1 is SGHTA and CDR2 FQGNSA. The ends were cut back, 5 bases at V and 3 bases at J, with 4 bases in the middle. The CDR3 spans 11 residues. In nucleotides, the CDR3 is TGTGCCAGCAGCCCCAAAGAGACCCAGTACTTC. It encodes CASSPKETQYF.

The rearrangement uses TRBV29-1 and TRBJ1-1; D is unresolved. Deletions cut 3 bases from V and 4 bases from J, with 9 bases between. The CDR3 totals 12 residues. Per the germline V gene, CDR1 is SQVTM and CDR2 is ANQGSEA. CDR3 nucleotide sequence: TGCAGCGTTGAGGTCAGGCCCACTGAAGCTTTCTTT. Its protein product is CSVEVRPTEAFF.

The chain links TRBV3-1 (or the pseudogene TRBV3-2) to TRBJ1-1; D remains unclear. V lost 0 bases, J lost 2 bases, and 10 bases lay in between. Per germline, CDR1 LGHDT and CDR2 YNNKEL (reference sequence). This CDR3 has 15 residues. CDR3 residues: CASSQEVLTNTEAFF. CDR3 DNA sequence: TGTGCCAGCAGCCAAGAAGTTTTAACTAACACTGAAGCTTTCTTT.

This chain links TRBV6-1 with TRBJ2-7; possible D gene TRBD2, 5 bases. With 3 bases removed from V and 5 bases from J, the gap between germline ends came to 11 bases. The CDR3 contains 13 residues. Per the germline V gene, CDR1 is MNHNS and CDR2 is SASEGT. This CDR3 reads CASSEAEADEQYF. CDR3 in DNA: TGTGCCAGCAGTGAGGCGGAGGCAGACGAGCAGTACTTC.

The J gene is TRBJ2-1, the V gene TRBV14; possibly TRBD2 for D (5 bases). The germline gives CDR1 SGHDN, CDR2 FVKESK. V lost 1 base, J lost 0 bases, and 16 bases lay in between. The CDR3 extends over 18 amino acids. CDR3 residues: CASSQGGVWRSSYNEQFF. The DNA of the CDR3 is TGTGCCAGCAGCCAAGGGGGAGTGTGGCGCTCCTCCTACAATGAGCAGTTCTTC.